This T cell receptor beta chain was recovered during a study of tumor-infiltrating lymphocytes in oesophageal squamous cell carcinoma. TCRdb used MiXCR to reprocess the PCR reads, holding one entry per CDR3 protein. The table records about 19,000 distinct CDR3 sequences, more than 40% of them present only once. This clonotype was observed at least ten times. A much larger clone differs from this one at a single base, so this may be a read error. The CDR3 is 14 amino acids. Germline CDR1 is SGHTA and CDR2 is FQGTGA. V lost 4 bases and J lost 7; bases outside the gene matches: 2. This sequence joins TRBV7-3 and TRBJ2-7; TRBD2 matches 15 bases. The specimen was normal esophageal tissue next to the tumor. The clonotype originates from a male donor with esophageal squamous cell carcinoma. CDR3 sequence (DNA): TGTGCCAGCAGCTCCGGACTAGCGGGAGGGGAGCAGTACTTC. Its translation is CASSSGLAGGEQYF.